What follows are 2 T cell receptor beta chains derived from one specimen sequenced in a study of blood T cell repertoires in COVID-19. Using immunoSEQ multiplex PCR, the repertoire was profiled, and TCRdb retains in-frame clones only, with some absent. Found here are roughly 150,000 clones, more than 65% of them singletons; the top ten hold around 6.7%. Source material: peripheral blood. These receptors all stem from a woman aged 45-60 years in a cohort sampled during active or convalescent COVID-19.

This chain uses TRBV30 with TRBJ1-2; D gene unclear. The CDR3 has 13 residues. V lost 0 bases to trimming and J lost 6 bases, with 11 bases between them. Germline lookup yields CDR1 GTSNPN and CDR2 SVGIG (reference sequence). Here the CDR3 reads CAWSVVLEDGYTF. The CDR3 region has the DNA TGTGCCTGGAGTGTCGTCTTGGAGGATGGCTACACCTTC.

The CDR3 DNA follows: TGTGCCAGCAGCTCCCTTACGGGGGGAGTGGATACGCAGTATTTT. As protein: CASSSLTGGVDTQYF. The chain recombines TRBV5-6 with TRBJ2-3, with 7 positions matching TRBD2. With 3 bases clipped from V and 6 bases from J, the junction kept 10 bases outside the gene matches. Per germline, CDR1 SGHDT and CDR2 YYEEEE. The CDR3 spans 15 residues.